The clone carrying this T cell receptor (beta chain) appeared many times. This entry comes from a study of CD8 T cells in ankylosing spondylitis. From the 5' RACE reads, TCRdb called clonotypes with MiXCR, one entry per CDR3 protein. The table has about 130,000 distinct CDR3 sequences, around 9.3% seen once. Per germline, CDR1 SGHRS and CDR2 YFSETQ. This CDR3 has 15 residues. Losses at the gene ends were 0 bases for V and 4 bases for J; bases not matched to a gene: 1. J is TRBJ1-5 and V is TRBV5-1; 10 bases are shared with TRBD1. This clonotype was sampled from a male donor with ankylosing spondylitis or in good health (not recorded which). Sample: blood, either unsorted or a sorted T cell fraction (not recorded which). The CDR3 sequence is CASSLEGQGNQPQHF. CDR3 nucleotide sequence: TGCGCCAGCAGCTTGGAGGGACAGGGGAATCAGCCCCAGCATTTT.